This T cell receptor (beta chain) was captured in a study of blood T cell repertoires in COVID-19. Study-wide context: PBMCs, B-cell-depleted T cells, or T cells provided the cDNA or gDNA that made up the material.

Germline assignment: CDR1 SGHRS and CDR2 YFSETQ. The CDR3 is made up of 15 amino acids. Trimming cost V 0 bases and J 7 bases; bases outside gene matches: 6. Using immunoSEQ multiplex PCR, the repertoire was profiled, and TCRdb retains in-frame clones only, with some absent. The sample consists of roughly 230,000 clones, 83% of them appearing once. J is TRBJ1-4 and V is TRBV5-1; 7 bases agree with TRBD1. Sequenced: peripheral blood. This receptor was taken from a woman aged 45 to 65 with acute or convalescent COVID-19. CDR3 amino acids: CASSLGQGLGEKLFF. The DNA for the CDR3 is TGCGCCAGCAGCTTGGGACAGGGCTTAGGTGAAAAACTGTTTTTT.